The 7 T cell receptor beta chains reported below all come from one sample, sequenced in a study of CD8+ T cells in alopecia areata. cDNA serving as the sequencing template came from extracted, reverse transcribed RNA. Sequenced by immunoSEQ multiplex PCR; TCRdb stores in-frame clones only, minus some. The sample records some 220,000 clones, 50% to 70% being singletons. Treatment noted: oral pan-JAK inhibitor, 5-10 mg twice daily. The sequencing used CD4+ T cells sorted from blood, collected at week 4, from a patient treated with tofacitinib. All receptors derive from a human donor with alopecia areata.

This chain uses TRBV6-1 with TRBJ1-6, with TRBD1 as a possible D gene (5 bases). Looked up from germline, CDR1 is MNHNS and CDR2 is SASEGT. The CDR3 runs to 16 residues. The V gene lost 1 base and the J gene lost 8 bases, with 15 bases spanning the gap. In DNA form, the CDR3 reads TGTGCCAGCAGTGAAGACCCTTCAGGGAGGGATTCACCCCTCCACTTT. Translating it yields CASSEDPSGRDSPLHF.

The gene calls are TRBV2 and TRBJ2-3; possibly TRBD2 for D (6 bases). Germline V gene data show CDR1 as SNHLY and CDR2 as FYNNEI. V lost 6 bases and J lost 8, with 21 bases in between. The CDR3 spans 15 residues. In nucleotides, the CDR3 is TGTGCCAGCAGGAGGGAGGCGGGGTCCGGCAGTACGCAGTATTTT. Translated, it gives CASRREAGSGSTQYF.

The CDR3 bases are TGTGCCAGCAGTCTTCGACAGGGGAGCCGCGAGCAGTACTTC. As protein: CASSLRQGSREQYF. J is TRBJ2-7 and V is TRBV2, with 8 bases aligning to TRBD1. V lost 5 bases, J lost 6 bases, and 9 bases stayed unmatched. CDR1 and CDR2 from the germline V gene are SNHLY and FYNNEI. The CDR3 is 14 residues long.

The CDR3 region has the DNA TGTGCCAGCAGTGTACAGGGGGGTGGCTACACCTTC. Translating gives CASSVQGGGYTF. The genes are TRBV6-5 and TRBJ1-2; 8 nucleotides align to TRBD1. The CDR3 runs 12 residues. The germline CDR1 and CDR2 sequences are MNHEY and SVGAGI. Losses at the gene ends were 5 bases for V and 7 bases for J; bases not matched to a gene: 3.

The rearrangement joins TRBV29-1 to TRBJ1-2; 9 bases align to TRBD1. Germline V gene sequence: CDR1 SQVTM, CDR2 ANQGSEA. V was pared by 3 bases and J by 8 bases, with 10 bases of the junction left unmatched. CDR3 size: 14 residues. The CDR3 loop is CSVDLTGGVAGYTF. In DNA form, the CDR3 reads TGCAGCGTTGACCTCACAGGGGGCGTTGCGGGCTACACCTTC.

Turning to this clone: This same CDR3 is encoded by further DNA sequences in the sample. This chain connects TRBV29-1 to TRBJ2-3; tentatively, D is TRBD1 (6 bases). Trimming left V 6 bases short and J 2 bases short, with 12 bases between. Per the germline V gene, CDR1 is SQVTM and CDR2 is ANQGSEA. There are 13 residues in the CDR3. CDR3 protein: CSVGGQHTDTQYF. In DNA form, the CDR3 reads TGCAGCGTCGGAGGACAGCACACAGATACGCAGTATTTT.

This chain connects TRBV15 to TRBJ1-4, with D unclear. The CDR3 has 12 amino acids. CDR1 and CDR2 (germline): LNHNV, YYDKDF (reference sequence). V lost 1 base to trimming and J lost 9 bases, with 6 bases between them. The CDR3 sequence is CATSRVGQKLFF. Here the CDR3 DNA reads TGTGCCACCAGCAGAGTAGGGCAAAAACTGTTTTTT.